The 30 T cell receptor beta chains below were found in one sample sequenced in a study of cytotoxic CD8 clonotypes in ibrutinib-treated CLL. Assay: immunoSEQ multiplex PCR; the TCRdb copy retains only in-frame clones and omits some. The data show fewer than 400,000 clones, roughly 70% seen once. The sample in question was PBMCs, obtained after 36 months of ibrutinib treatment. All receptors derive from a human donor with chronic lymphocytic leukemia.

This clone showed up just a few times. V and J are TRBV7-2 and TRBJ2-3; D is uncertain. Per germline, CDR1 SGHTA and CDR2 FQGNSA. CDR3 length: 16 amino acids. V dropped 1 base and J dropped 4 bases, with 15 bases sitting between them. The CDR3 DNA reads as TGTGCCAGCAGCTTAGATGGCCGGCTTTCTCCAGATACGCAGTATTTT. Translating it yields CASSLDGRLSPDTQYF.

The chain couples TRBV20-1 to TRBJ1-1; D gene unclear. V was cut by 6 bases and J by 1 base, with 6 bases left in between. This CDR3 region has 11 residues. Per the germline V gene, CDR1 is DFQATT and CDR2 is SNEGSKA (reference sequence). The CDR3 DNA reads as TGCAGTGCCCCAGAGAACACTGAAGCTTTCTTT. It specifies CSAPENTEAFF.

This clone was seen only a few times. The chain carries TRBV28 and TRBJ2-7; 9 bases are shared with TRBD1. CDR3 size: 16 residues. The trim removed 0 bases at V and 4 bases at J, leaving 7 bases unmatched. CDR1 is MDHEN and CDR2 is SYDVKM in the germline V gene. CDR3 nucleotide sequence: TGTGCCAGCAGTTTATGGGGACAGGGAACAGCTTACGAGCAGTACTTC. Protein sequence: CASSLWGQGTAYEQYF.

The chain uses TRBV10-2 and TRBJ1-2; D is undetermined. Trimming shortened V by 2 bases and J by 2 bases, and 6 bases separated the two germline ends. This CDR3 region has 13 residues. Looked up from germline, CDR1 is WSHSY and CDR2 is SAAADI. CDR3 loop: CASSESENYGYTF. DNA of the CDR3: TGCGCCAGCAGTGAGAGTGAAAACTATGGCTACACCTTC.

This chain links TRBV15 with TRBJ1-2, with 7 bases lining up with TRBD1. Trimming took 9 bases from V and 4 from J; bases not matched to a gene: 5. This CDR3 contains 12 residues. In germline, CDR1 is LNHNV, CDR2 YYDKDF (reference sequence). The CDR3 reads CATYDRVYGYTF. DNA for the CDR3: TGTGCCACATACGACAGGGTCTATGGCTACACCTTC.

V and J are TRBV5-1 and TRBJ2-1; TRBD2 matches at 12 bases. The J segment lost 4 bases and the V segment lost 7 bases, leaving 6 bases of the junction unmatched. The length of the CDR3 is 15 residues. Germline V gives CDR1 SGHRS, CDR2 YFSETQ. The CDR3 loop is CASSTSGGTYNEQFF. The CDR3 DNA reads TGCGCCAGCTCGACTAGCGGGGGAACTTACAATGAGCAGTTCTTC.

The CDR3 nucleotides are TGTGCCAGCAGCTGGGGATTACCTAATGAAAAACTGTTTTTT. Translated, it gives CASSWGLPNEKLFF. The V call is TRBV11-2, the J call TRBJ1-4; D unclear. The CDR3 runs to 14 residues. V lost 4 bases, J lost 3 bases, and 9 bases lay in between. The germline V gene has CDR1 SGHAT and CDR2 FQNNGV. Using reference TRBV11-2 and TRBJ1-4 for the parts outside the CDR3, the full variable domain is EAGVAQSPRYKIIEKRQSVAFWCNPISGHATLYWYQQILGQGPKLLIQFQNNGVVDDSQLPKDRFSAERLKGVDSTLKIQPAKLEDSAVYLCASSWGLPNEKLFFGSGTQLSVL.

The genes are TRBV4-3 and TRBJ2-1, with D unclear. Between the trimmed V and J ends, which lost 1 base and 0 bases, there was a span of 10 bases. This CDR3 is built from 16 residues. Germline V gene sequence: CDR1 LGHNA, CDR2 YSLEER. The CDR3 region has the DNA TGCGCCAGCAGCCAAGGTTTCCAATTCTCCTACAATGAGCAGTTCTTC. This translates into CASSQGFQFSYNEQFF.

A few counts support this clone. The J gene is TRBJ1-1, the V gene TRBV5-1, with 8 bases aligning to TRBD1. V was pared by 4 bases and J by 7 bases, with 9 bases of the junction left unmatched. In germline, CDR1 is SGHRS, CDR2 YFSETQ. There are 14 residues in the CDR3. CDR3 in DNA: TGCGCCAGCAGCAGGACAGGGAGAGTGGTTGAAGCTTTCTTT. Encoded protein: CASSRTGRVVEAFF.

This clone was observed a handful of times. V is TRBV18 and J is TRBJ2-3; possibly TRBD1 for D (5 bases). Germline values: CDR1 KGHSH, CDR2 LQKENI. The V and J ends lost 3 bases and 4 bases respectively, with 14 bases between them. The CDR3 has 15 residues. Here the CDR3 DNA reads TGTGCCAGCTCACCCCAGGGTCGAATGGCAGATACGCAGTATTTT. Its translation: CASSPQGRMADTQYF.

The chain couples TRBV4-3 to TRBJ2-7, with 9 nucleotides matching TRBD1. Germline CDR1 reads LGHNA; CDR2 reads YSLEER. V dropped 2 bases and J dropped 3; count of bases not matched to a gene: 8. This CDR3 has 16 residues. CDR3 protein: CASSQLRGQGGYEQYF. CDR3 in DNA: TGCGCCAGCAGCCAACTGCGGGGACAGGGAGGCTACGAGCAGTACTTC.

This chain connects TRBV5-1 to TRBJ2-1; possibly TRBD2 for D (5 bases). V gave up 0 bases and J gave up 2 bases, with 15 bases separating them. The CDR3 loop spans 17 amino acids. Looked up from germline, CDR1 is SGHRS and CDR2 is YFSETQ. CDR3 loop: CASSLAPDMTTYNEQFF. The CDR3 DNA follows: TGCGCCAGCAGCTTGGCCCCTGACATGACTACCTACAATGAGCAGTTCTTC.

V gene TRBV7-9 combines with J gene TRBJ2-7; 9 bases map to TRBD1. Trimming cost V 0 bases and J 5 bases; bases outside gene matches: 14. Germline V gives CDR1 SEHNR, CDR2 FQNEAQ (reference sequence). This CDR3 has 18 amino acids. CDR3 in amino acids: CASSLATAHRDRVHEQYF. The CDR3 DNA follows: TGTGCCAGCAGCTTAGCTACAGCACATCGGGACAGGGTCCACGAGCAGTACTTC. Combining the CDR3 with reference TRBV7-9 and TRBJ2-7 gives the whole variable domain DTGVSQNPRHKITKRGQNVTFRCDPISEHNRLYWYRQTLGQGPEFLTYFQNEAQLEKSRLLSDRFSAERPKGSFSTLEIQRTEQGDSAMYLCASSLATAHRDRVHEQYFGPGTRLTVT.

This chain links TRBV6-5 with TRBJ2-5, with 11 bases lining up with TRBD2. The V gene end was trimmed by 2 bases and the J gene end by 2 bases; junction bases not matched to a gene: 4. Germline CDR1 is MNHEY and CDR2 is SVGAGI. The CDR3 spans 16 residues. CDR3 region: CASSYRASGGQETQYF. The DNA of the CDR3 is TGTGCCAGCAGTTACAGGGCTAGCGGGGGGCAAGAGACCCAGTACTTC.

The V gene is TRBV9, the J gene TRBJ1-4; TRBD1 might be the D (6 bases). The CDR3 runs 13 residues. V lost 3 bases and J lost 6, with 9 bases in between. Per germline, CDR1 SGDLS and CDR2 YYNGEE. The CDR3, as DNA: TGTGCCAGCAGCGCAGGGGATGATGAAAAACTGTTTTTT. Amino acids: CASSAGDDEKLFF.

The chain has TRBV10-3 and TRBJ2-7; 9 bases map to TRBD1. V shed 10 bases and J 1 base; nucleotides not matched to a gene: 5. Germline CDR1 reads ENHRY; CDR2 reads SYGVKD. There are 13 residues in the CDR3. CDR3 sequence (DNA): TGTGCCACCTCGGACAGGGGATCCTACGAGCAGTACTTC. This codes for CATSDRGSYEQYF.

This sequence joins TRBV5-1 and TRBJ1-3; D unclear. The CDR3 loop spans 15 amino acids. Germline assignment: CDR1 SGHRS and CDR2 YFSETQ. V was trimmed by 0 bases and J by 2 bases, leaving 9 bases between them. The CDR3, as DNA: TGCGCCAGCAGCTTGGATGGCTTGCCTGGAAACACCATATATTTT. It codes for CASSLDGLPGNTIYF. Looking up the rest from reference TRBV5-1 and TRBJ1-3 gives the full variable domain: KAGVTQTPRYLIKTRGQQVTLSCSPISGHRSVSWYQQTPGQGLQFLFEYFSETQRNKGNFPGRFSGRQFSNSRSEMNVSTLELGDSALYLCASSLDGLPGNTIYFGEGSWLTVV.

The chain is built from TRBV7-2 and TRBJ2-5; no reliable D call. V was shortened by 3 bases and J by 5 bases, with 4 bases between the two germline ends. The CDR3 extends over 11 amino acids. CDR1 and CDR2 (germline): SGHTA, FQGNSA. The CDR3 DNA sequence: TGTGCCAGCAGCTTTGGGGAGACCCAGTACTTC. Translating gives CASSFGETQYF.

This chain links TRBV29-1 with TRBJ1-3; D gene ambiguous. The germline V gene has CDR1 SQVTM and CDR2 ANQGSEA. The CDR3 spans 11 residues. V was cut by 4 bases and J by 4 bases, with 5 bases left in between. CDR3 coding DNA: TGCAGCGTTGTGGTAGGAAACACCATATATTTT. Protein product: CSVVVGNTIYF. The full variable domain, with the rest looked up from reference TRBV29-1 and TRBJ1-3, is SAVISQKPSRDICQRGTSLTIQCQVDSQVTMMFWYRQQPGQSLTLIATANQGSEATYESGFVIDKFPISRPNLTFSTLTVSNMSPEDSSIYLCSVVVGNTIYFGEGSWLTVV.

The chain employs TRBV4-1 and TRBJ1-6; D remains ambiguous. Germline CDR1 reads MGHRA; CDR2 reads YSYEKL. There are 12 residues in the CDR3. V lost 6 bases and J lost 7, with 7 bases in between. The CDR3 DNA follows: TGCGCCAGCAGTGAAGGGAATTCACCCCTCCACTTT. Protein: CASSEGNSPLHF.

This chain uses TRBV4-1 with TRBJ2-7; weak D call: TRBD1 (5 bases). The ends were cut back, 4 bases at V and 2 bases at J, with 9 bases in the middle. Germline V gene sequence: CDR1 MGHRA, CDR2 YSYEKL. This CDR3 contains 13 residues. Written as DNA, the CDR3 is TGCGCCAGCAGCCTTATGACAGCCTACGAGCAGTACTTC. Amino acids: CASSLMTAYEQYF.

The rearrangement uses TRBV5-1 and TRBJ2-7; D unresolved. CDR1 is SGHRS and CDR2 is YFSETQ in the germline V gene. The CDR3 is made up of 14 amino acids. V lost 2 bases and J lost 0, with 9 bases in between. The CDR3 loop reads CASSFPGLSYEQYF. Here the CDR3 DNA reads TGCGCCAGCAGCTTCCCGGGCCTCTCCTACGAGCAGTACTTC.

This clone was counted a single time. The CDR3 spells CASRDREYNEQFF. The CDR3 bases are TGTGCCAGTCGGGACAGGGAGTACAATGAGCAGTTCTTC. The genes are TRBV7-9 and TRBJ2-1, with 9 bases fitting TRBD1. Looked up from germline, CDR1 is SEHNR and CDR2 is FQNEAQ (reference sequence). This CDR3 has 13 amino acids. V gave up 9 bases and J gave up 4 bases; unmatched junction bases: 4.

The CDR3 coding sequence is TGTGCCATCAGAATGGACAGGGCCGACTATGGCTACACCTTC. Translation: CAIRMDRADYGYTF. This sequence joins TRBV10-3 and TRBJ1-2; 8 bases map to TRBD1. The CDR3 extends over 14 amino acids. The junction had 6 bases not matched to a gene; V was cut back by 6 bases and J by 3 bases. Germline CDR1 ENHRY, CDR2 SYGVKD.

This rearrangement joins TRBV6-5 to TRBJ1-2, with D possibly matching TRBD1 (5 bases). The CDR3 is 14 residues long. Trimming cost V 5 bases and J 4 bases, with 14 bases left between them. The germline V gene has CDR1 MNHEY and CDR2 SVGAGI. CDR3 in amino acids: CASSVTGTAYGYTF. The CDR3 DNA reads as TGTGCCAGCAGTGTAACCGGGACGGCCTATGGCTACACCTTC.

In nucleotides, the CDR3 is TGCGCCAGCAGCCATCCCACAGGATTTAACACCGGGGAGCTGTTTTTT. Its protein is CASSHPTGFNTGELFF. The chain couples TRBV4-3 to TRBJ2-2; a weak D match, TRBD1 (5 bases). The germline V gene has CDR1 LGHNA and CDR2 YSLEER. V was pared by 3 bases and J by 2 bases, with 13 bases between. There are 16 residues in the CDR3.

The chain uses TRBV19 and TRBJ2-1; tentatively, D is TRBD1 (6 bases). The CDR3 totals 13 residues. V was pared by 4 bases and J by 10 bases, with 14 bases between. Germline V gene sequence: CDR1 LNHDA, CDR2 SQIVND (reference sequence). The CDR3 reads CASSSRQASEQFF. CDR3 nucleotides: TGTGCCAGTAGTAGTAGACAGGCTTCGGAGCAGTTCTTC.

The chain employs TRBV29-1 and TRBJ2-2; no firm D call. Trimming took off 3 bases at V and 2 bases at J, with 7 bases between the two ends. CDR1 is SQVTM, CDR2 ANQGSEA, per germline. This CDR3 spans 13 amino acids. The CDR3 loop is CSVDSGNTGELFF. For the CDR3, the DNA is TGCAGCGTTGATTCCGGAAACACCGGGGAGCTGTTTTTT.

This chain connects TRBV10-3 to TRBJ2-5; D remains unclear. CDR1 is ENHRY, CDR2 SYGVKD, per germline. Trimming left V 3 bases short and J 0 bases short, with 2 bases between. This CDR3 has 12 residues. The CDR3 region is CAISDYQETQYF. Here the CDR3 DNA reads TGTGCCATCAGTGATTACCAAGAGACCCAGTACTTC.

This chain joins TRBV6-1 and TRBJ2-7; D is unresolved. The CDR3 has 13 amino acids. V was clipped by 8 bases and J by 9 bases, with 20 bases between them. In germline, CDR1 is MNHNS, CDR2 SASEGT. CDR3 amino acids: CASHAFLLGGQYF. The CDR3 DNA sequence: TGTGCCAGCCACGCTTTCCTCCTCGGCGGGCAGTACTTC.